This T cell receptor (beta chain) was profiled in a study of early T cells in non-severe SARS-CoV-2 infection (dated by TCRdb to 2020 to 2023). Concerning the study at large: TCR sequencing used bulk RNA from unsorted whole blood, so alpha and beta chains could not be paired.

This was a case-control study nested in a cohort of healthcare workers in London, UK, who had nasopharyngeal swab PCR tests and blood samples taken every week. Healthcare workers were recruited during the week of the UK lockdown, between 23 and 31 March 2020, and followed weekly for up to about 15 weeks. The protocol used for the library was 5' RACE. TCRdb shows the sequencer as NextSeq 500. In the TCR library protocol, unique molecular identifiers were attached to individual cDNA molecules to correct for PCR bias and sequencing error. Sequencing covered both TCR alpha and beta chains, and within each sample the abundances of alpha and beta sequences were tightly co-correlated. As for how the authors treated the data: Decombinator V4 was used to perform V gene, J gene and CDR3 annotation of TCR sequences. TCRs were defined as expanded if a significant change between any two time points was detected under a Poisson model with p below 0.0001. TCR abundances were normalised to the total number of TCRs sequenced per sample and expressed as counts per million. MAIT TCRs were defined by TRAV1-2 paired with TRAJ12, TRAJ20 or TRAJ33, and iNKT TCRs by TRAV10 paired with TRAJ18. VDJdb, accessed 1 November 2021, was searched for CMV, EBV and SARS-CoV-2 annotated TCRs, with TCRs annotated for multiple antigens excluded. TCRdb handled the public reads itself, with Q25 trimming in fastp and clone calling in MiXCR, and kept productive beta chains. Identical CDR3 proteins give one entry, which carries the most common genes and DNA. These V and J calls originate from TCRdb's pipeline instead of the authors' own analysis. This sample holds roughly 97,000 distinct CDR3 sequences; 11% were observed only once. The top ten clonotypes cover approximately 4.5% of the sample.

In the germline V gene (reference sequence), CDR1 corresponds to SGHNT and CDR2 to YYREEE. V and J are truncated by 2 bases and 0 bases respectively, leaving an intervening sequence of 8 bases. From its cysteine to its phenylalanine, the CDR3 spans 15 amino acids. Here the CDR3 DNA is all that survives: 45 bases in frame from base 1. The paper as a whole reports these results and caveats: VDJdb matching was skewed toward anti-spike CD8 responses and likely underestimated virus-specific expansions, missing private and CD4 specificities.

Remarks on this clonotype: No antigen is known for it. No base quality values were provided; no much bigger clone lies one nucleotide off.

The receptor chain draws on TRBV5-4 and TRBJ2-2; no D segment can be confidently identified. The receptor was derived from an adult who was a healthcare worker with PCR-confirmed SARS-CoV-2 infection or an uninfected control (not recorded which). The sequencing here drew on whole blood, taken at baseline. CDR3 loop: CASSFSRANTGELFF. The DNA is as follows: TGTGCCAGCAGCTTTTCACGGGCGAACACCGGGGAGCTGTTTTTT. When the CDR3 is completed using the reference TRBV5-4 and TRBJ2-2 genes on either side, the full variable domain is ETGVTQSPTHLIKTRGQQVTLRCSSQSGHNTVSWYQQALGQGPQFIFQYYREEENGRGNFPPRFSGLQFPNYSSELNVNALELDDSALYLCASSFSRANTGELFFGEGSRLTVL.